This TCR beta chain was retrieved from a study of cytomegalovirus exposure and HLA in healthy donors. Study-wide results and caveats: Reportedly, diagnosis of cytomegalovirus status by the classifier showed high specificity and sensitivity.

It was with 60 Vbeta and 13 Jbeta primers that the PCR ran. Assay used: immunoSEQ multiplex PCR; TCRdb lists only in-frame clones, some missing. The table lists 78,000 or so clones, approximately 67% of them singletons, with 3.5% to 4.5% in the top ten. As concerns this clone: Antigen unknown.

Losses at the gene ends were 5 bases for V and 7 bases for J; bases not matched to a gene: 4. The germline V gene has CDR1 LNHDA and CDR2 SQIVND (reference sequence). This CDR3 comprises 13 residues. The receptor was isolated from a male donor in good health and CMV-seropositive. Sequenced input: PBMCs. The rearrangement joins TRBV19 to TRBJ1-5; 8 nucleotides match TRBD1. The DNA of the CDR3 is TGTGCCAGTAGTCAACAGGGGGGCCAGCCCCAGCATTTT. Its translation is CASSQQGGQPQHF.